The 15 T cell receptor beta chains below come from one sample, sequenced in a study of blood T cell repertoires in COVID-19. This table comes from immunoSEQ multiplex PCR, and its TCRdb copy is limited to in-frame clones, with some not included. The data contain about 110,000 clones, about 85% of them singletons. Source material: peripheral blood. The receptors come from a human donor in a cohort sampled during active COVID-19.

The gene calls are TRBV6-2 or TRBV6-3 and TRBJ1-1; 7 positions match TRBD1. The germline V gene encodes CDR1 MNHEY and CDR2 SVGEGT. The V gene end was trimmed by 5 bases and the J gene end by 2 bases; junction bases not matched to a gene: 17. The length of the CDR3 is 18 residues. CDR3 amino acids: CASSSLTLWDRNNTEAFF. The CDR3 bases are TGTGCCAGCAGTAGCCTCACTCTATGGGACAGAAATAACACTGAAGCTTTCTTT.

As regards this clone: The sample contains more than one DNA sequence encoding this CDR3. The CDR3 is CASSPGTGSYEQYF. DNA for the CDR3: TGTGCCAGCTCACCCGGGACAGGAAGCTACGAGCAGTACTTC. The chain recombines TRBV18 with TRBJ2-7, with TRBD1 identical over 8 bases. The CDR3 runs 14 residues. V was clipped by 3 bases and J by 3 bases; unmatched bases: 4. Germline CDR1 KGHSH, CDR2 LQKENI.

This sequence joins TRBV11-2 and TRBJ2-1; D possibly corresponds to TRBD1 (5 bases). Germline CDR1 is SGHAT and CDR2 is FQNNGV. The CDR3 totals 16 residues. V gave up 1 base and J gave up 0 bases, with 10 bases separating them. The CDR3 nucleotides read TGTGCCAGCAGCTTAGTGGGGCCCCCCTCCTACAATGAGCAGTTCTTC. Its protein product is CASSLVGPPSYNEQFF.

The CDR3 nucleotides read TGTGCCAGCAGCCCCGTATCTGGGGCCAACGTCCTGACTTTC. Protein product: CASSPVSGANVLTF. V and J are TRBV4-2 and TRBJ2-6; D unclear. Germline CDR1 LGHNA, CDR2 YNFKEQ. CDR3 length equals 14 residues. Trimming left V 4 bases short and J 1 base short, with 5 bases between.

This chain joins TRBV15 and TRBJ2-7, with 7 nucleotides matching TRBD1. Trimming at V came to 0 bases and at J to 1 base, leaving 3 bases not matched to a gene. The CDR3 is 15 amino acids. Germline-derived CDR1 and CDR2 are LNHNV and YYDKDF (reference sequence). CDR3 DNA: TGTGCCACCAGCAGAGAAGGGGACAGATCCTACGAGCAGTACTTC. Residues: CATSREGDRSYEQYF.

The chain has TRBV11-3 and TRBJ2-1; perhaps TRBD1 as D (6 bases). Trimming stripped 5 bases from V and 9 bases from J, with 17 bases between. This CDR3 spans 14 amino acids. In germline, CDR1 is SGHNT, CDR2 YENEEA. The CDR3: CASSREAGAAEQFF. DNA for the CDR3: TGTGCCAGCAGCCGAGAAGCAGGGGCGGCTGAGCAGTTCTTC.

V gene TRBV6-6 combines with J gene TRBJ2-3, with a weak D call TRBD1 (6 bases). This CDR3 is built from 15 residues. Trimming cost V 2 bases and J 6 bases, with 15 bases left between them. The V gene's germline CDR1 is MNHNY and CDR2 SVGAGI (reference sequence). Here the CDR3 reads CASSYREQGWDTQYF. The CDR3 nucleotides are TGTGCCAGCAGTTACAGGGAACAGGGTTGGGATACGCAGTATTTT.

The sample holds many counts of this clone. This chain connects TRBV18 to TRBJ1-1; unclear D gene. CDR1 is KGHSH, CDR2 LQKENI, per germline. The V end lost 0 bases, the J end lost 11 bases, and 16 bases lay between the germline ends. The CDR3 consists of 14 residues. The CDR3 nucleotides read TGTGCCAGCTCACCACCGGTTGGAGCTAATCGGGCTTTCTTT. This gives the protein CASSPPVGANRAFF.

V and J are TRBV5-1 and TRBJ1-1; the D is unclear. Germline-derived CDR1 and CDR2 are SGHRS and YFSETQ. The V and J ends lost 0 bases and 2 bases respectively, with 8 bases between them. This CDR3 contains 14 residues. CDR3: CASSLAISNTEAFF. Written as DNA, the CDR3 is TGCGCCAGCAGCTTGGCCATCAGTAACACTGAAGCTTTCTTT.

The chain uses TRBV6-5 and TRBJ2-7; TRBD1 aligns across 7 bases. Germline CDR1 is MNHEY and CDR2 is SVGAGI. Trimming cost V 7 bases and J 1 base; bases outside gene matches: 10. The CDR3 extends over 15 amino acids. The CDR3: CASKPTGYESYEQYF. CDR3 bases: TGTGCCAGCAAACCGACAGGGTATGAGTCCTACGAGCAGTACTTC.

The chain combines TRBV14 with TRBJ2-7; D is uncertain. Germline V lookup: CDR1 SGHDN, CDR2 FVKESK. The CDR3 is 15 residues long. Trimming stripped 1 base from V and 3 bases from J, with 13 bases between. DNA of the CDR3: TGTGCCAGCAGCCAAGGGATGAGCGAATTCTACGAGCAGTACTTC. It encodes CASSQGMSEFYEQYF. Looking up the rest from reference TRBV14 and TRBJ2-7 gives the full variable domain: EAGVTQFPSHSVIEKGQTVTLRCDPISGHDNLYWYRRVMGKEIKFLLHFVKESKQDESGMPNNRFLAERTGGTYSTLKVQPAELEDSGVYFCASSQGMSEFYEQYFGPGTRLTVT.

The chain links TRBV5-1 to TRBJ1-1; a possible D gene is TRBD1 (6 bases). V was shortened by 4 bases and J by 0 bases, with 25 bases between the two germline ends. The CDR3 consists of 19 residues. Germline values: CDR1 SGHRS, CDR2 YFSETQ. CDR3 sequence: CASSARHYRDTKLNTEAFF. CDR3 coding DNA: TGCGCCAGCAGCGCCCGACACTACCGGGACACCAAATTGAACACTGAAGCTTTCTTT.

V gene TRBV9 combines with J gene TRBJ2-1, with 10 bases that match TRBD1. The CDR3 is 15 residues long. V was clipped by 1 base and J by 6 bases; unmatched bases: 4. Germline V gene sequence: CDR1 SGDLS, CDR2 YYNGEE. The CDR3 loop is CASSVWGQGTNEQFF. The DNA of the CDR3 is TGTGCCAGCAGCGTATGGGGACAGGGGACCAATGAGCAGTTCTTC.

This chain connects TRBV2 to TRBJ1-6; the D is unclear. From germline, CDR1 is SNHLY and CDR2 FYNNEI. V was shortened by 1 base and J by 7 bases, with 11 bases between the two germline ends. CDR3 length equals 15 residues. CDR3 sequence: CASSEVEFRNSPLHF. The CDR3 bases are TGTGCCAGCAGTGAAGTGGAGTTTAGAAATTCACCCCTCCACTTT.

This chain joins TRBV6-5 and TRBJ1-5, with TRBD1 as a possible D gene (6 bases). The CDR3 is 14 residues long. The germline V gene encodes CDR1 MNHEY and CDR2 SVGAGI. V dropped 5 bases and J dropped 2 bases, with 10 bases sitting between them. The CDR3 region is CASSRGGGNQPQHF. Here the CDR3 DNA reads TGTGCCAGCAGTAGGGGGGGAGGCAATCAGCCCCAGCATTTT.